Listed here are 14 T cell receptor beta chains from one sample, sequenced in a study of tissue T cells after allogeneic stem cell transplantation. Only in-frame clones appear in the TCRdb table, and some are missing; sequencing was by immunoSEQ multiplex PCR. The data show some 24,000 clones, 70% to 75% seen once. The sample consisted of tissue from the ileum, taken at autopsy. The receptor set was obtained from a female donor older than 55 with lung cancer.

CDR3 loop: CASSLGRGGYGYTF. DNA for the CDR3: TGTGCCAGCAGCTTAGGTCGGGGGGGCTATGGCTACACCTTC. The rearrangement joins TRBV7-2 to TRBJ1-2; a weak D match, TRBD1 (5 bases). The germline gives CDR1 SGHTA, CDR2 FQGNSA. This CDR3 comprises 14 residues. V was clipped by 1 base and J by 4 bases, with 10 bases between them.

The chain joins TRBV20-1 to TRBJ1-4, with 7 positions matching TRBD1. CDR3 length: 17 amino acids. Unmatched junction bases numbered 15, after V lost 3 bases and J lost 5 bases. CDR1 DFQATT and CDR2 SNEGSKA come from the germline V gene (reference sequence). CDR3 in DNA: TGCAGTGCTAGTGAAGTCTGGACAGGTCGATTAAATGAAAAACTGTTTTTT. Translation: CSASEVWTGRLNEKLFF.

In DNA form, the CDR3 reads TGTGCCAGCAGTCGGGACAGGGGGCTTTCTGGGGCCAACGTCCTGACTTTC. Its protein is CASSRDRGLSGANVLTF. The rearrangement links TRBV6-6 to TRBJ2-6; 12 bases map to TRBD1. Germline V gene lookup returns CDR1 MNHNY and CDR2 SVGAGI (reference sequence). The length of the CDR3 is 17 residues. J gave up 1 base and V 5 bases, and 3 bases lay outside the gene matches.

This clone has just a few counts. The gene calls are TRBV30 and TRBJ1-2; tentatively, D is TRBD1 (5 bases). There are 16 residues in the CDR3. The germline V gene encodes CDR1 GTSNPN and CDR2 SVGIG (reference sequence). Trimming took off 0 bases at V and 6 bases at J, with 20 bases between the two ends. CDR3 coding DNA: TGTGCCTGGAGTGTAGGGGACCCTCTAAGCGAACATGGCTACACCTTC. This gives the protein CAWSVGDPLSEHGYTF.

The CDR3 DNA reads TGTGCCAGCAGTTCCCGCCTTAGGAGCGGGGGGATGACAGATACGCAGTATTTT. As protein: CASSSRLRSGGMTDTQYF. This chain links TRBV27 with TRBJ2-3, with TRBD2 matching 9 bases. CDR1 MNHEY and CDR2 SMNVEV come from the germline V gene (reference sequence). The CDR3 is 18 amino acids. J was trimmed by 3 bases and V by 4 bases; bases with no gene match: 14.

The chain recombines TRBV24-1 with TRBJ2-3; D call uncertain. Deletions cut 4 bases from V and 4 bases from J, with 14 bases between. The CDR3 runs 15 residues. Germline assignment: CDR1 KGHDR and CDR2 SFDVKD. CDR3 protein: CATSDPSSRADTQYF. CDR3 DNA sequence: TGTGCCACCAGTGACCCCAGCTCTAGAGCAGATACGCAGTATTTT.

V is TRBV7-2 and J is TRBJ2-1; tentatively, D is TRBD2 (5 bases). Germline CDR1 reads SGHTA; CDR2 reads FQGNSA. CDR3 size: 15 residues. V gave up 2 bases and J gave up 0 bases, with 8 bases separating them. The CDR3 DNA is TGTGCCAGCAGCTTATACGCGGGCTCCTACAATGAGCAGTTCTTC. Its protein product is CASSLYAGSYNEQFF.

This clone is termed medium-sized (0.01 to 0.1%). V usage is TRBV2 and J usage is TRBJ2-7; 11 bases agree with TRBD2. After removal of 8 bases from V and 4 bases from J, the junction contained 7 bases not matched to a gene. CDR1 SNHLY and CDR2 FYNNEI come from the germline V gene. CDR3 length: 14 amino acids. The CDR3 nucleotides are TGTGCCAGCGACCGAACTAGCGGGAGTTACGAGCAGTACTTC. Translated: CASDRTSGSYEQYF.

The CDR3 DNA is TGCGCCAGCAGCCAAGAATTTGGCCAGGCCTCTGGAAACACCATATATTTT. This codes for CASSQEFGQASGNTIYF. The rearrangement links TRBV4-3 to TRBJ1-3, with D unresolved. The CDR3 runs 17 residues. The germline V and J ends were trimmed by 0 bases and 0 bases, with 12 bases remaining between them. The germline V gene has CDR1 LGHNA and CDR2 YSLEER.

The rearrangement links TRBV23-1 to TRBJ2-7, with TRBD1 matching over 7 bases. TRBV23-1 is classed as an ORF, of uncertain function. Losses at the gene ends were 1 base for V and 3 bases for J; bases not matched to a gene: 9. CDR3 length: 16 residues. The CDR3 here is CASSQFDRVWNYEQYF. CDR3 nucleotide sequence: TGCGCCAGCAGTCAATTTGACAGGGTTTGGAACTACGAGCAGTACTTC.

Comment on this clone: The sample holds other DNA sequences that translate to the same CDR3. CDR3 loop: CASSLTPQETQYF. CDR3 DNA sequence: TGTGCCAGCAGTTTGACCCCCCAAGAGACCCAGTACTTC. The chain links TRBV7-2 to TRBJ2-5; D unresolved. The germline V gene has CDR1 SGHTA and CDR2 FQGNSA. The V and J ends lost 6 bases and 1 base respectively, with 9 bases between them. This CDR3 contains 13 residues.

This clone turned up a few times. The chain combines TRBV2 with TRBJ2-1, with unresolved D. The ends were cut back, 4 bases at V and 5 bases at J, with 3 bases in the middle. CDR1 is SNHLY, CDR2 FYNNEI, per germline. The length of the CDR3 is 11 residues. The CDR3 nucleotides read TGTGCCAGCAGTGTCAACAATGAGCAGTTCTTC. Translated: CASSVNNEQFF. Supplemented by reference TRBV2 and TRBJ2-1, the full variable domain reads EPEVTQTPSHQVTQMGQEVILRCVPISNHLYFYWYRQILGQKVEFLVSFYNNEISEKSEIFDDQFSVERPDGSNFTLKIRSTKLEDSAMYFCASSVNNEQFFGPGTRLTVL.

This clone was found a few times. V is TRBV5-1 and J is TRBJ2-7; the D gene is possibly TRBD1 (6 bases). The CDR3 totals 16 residues. Trimming pared 0 bases from V and 3 bases from J, leaving 16 bases between. CDR1 and CDR2 (germline): SGHRS, YFSETQ. The chain's CDR3 is CASSLALVSRGYEQYF. For the CDR3, the DNA is TGCGCCAGCAGCTTGGCCCTGGTGAGCAGGGGCTACGAGCAGTACTTC.

This chain uses TRBV25-1 with TRBJ2-3, with 7 nucleotides matching TRBD2. This CDR3 is 15 amino acids long. The germline V gene encodes CDR1 MGHDK and CDR2 SYGVNS. V shed 8 bases, J shed 3 bases, and the junction held 11 bases outside the gene matches. CDR3 loop: CASRSRGRSTDTQYF. CDR3 nucleotide sequence: TGTGCCAGCCGCTCGCGGGGGAGGTCGACAGATACGCAGTATTTT.